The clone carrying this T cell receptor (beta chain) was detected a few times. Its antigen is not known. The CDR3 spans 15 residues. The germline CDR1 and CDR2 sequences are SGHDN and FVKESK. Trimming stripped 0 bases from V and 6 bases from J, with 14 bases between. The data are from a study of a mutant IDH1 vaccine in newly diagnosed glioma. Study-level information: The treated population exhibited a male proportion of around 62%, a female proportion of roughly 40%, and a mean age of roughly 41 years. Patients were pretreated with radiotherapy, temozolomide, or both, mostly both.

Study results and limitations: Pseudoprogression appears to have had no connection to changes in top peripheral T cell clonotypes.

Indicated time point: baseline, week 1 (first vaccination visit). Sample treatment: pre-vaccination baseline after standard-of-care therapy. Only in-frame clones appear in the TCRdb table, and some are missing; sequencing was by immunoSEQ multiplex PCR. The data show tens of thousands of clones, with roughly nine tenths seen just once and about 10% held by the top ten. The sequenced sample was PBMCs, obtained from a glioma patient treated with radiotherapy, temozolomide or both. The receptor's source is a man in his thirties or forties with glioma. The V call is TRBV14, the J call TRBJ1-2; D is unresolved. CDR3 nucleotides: TGTGCCAGCAGCCAAGATAGAAAAGGCTCGCATGGCTACACCTTC. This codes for CASSQDRKGSHGYTF.